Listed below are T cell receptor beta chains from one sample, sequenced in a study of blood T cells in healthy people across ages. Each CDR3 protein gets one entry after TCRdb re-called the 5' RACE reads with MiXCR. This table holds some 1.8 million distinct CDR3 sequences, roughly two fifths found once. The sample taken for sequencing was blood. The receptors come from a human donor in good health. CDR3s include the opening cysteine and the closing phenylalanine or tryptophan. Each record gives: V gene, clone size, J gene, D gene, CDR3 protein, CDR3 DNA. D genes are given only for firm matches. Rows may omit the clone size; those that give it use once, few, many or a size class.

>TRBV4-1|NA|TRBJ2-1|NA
CASSTWGNEQFF
TGCGCCAGCAGCACTTGGGGCAATGAGCAGTTCTTC
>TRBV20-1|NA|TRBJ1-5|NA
CSAIDSLNQPQHF
TGCAGTGCTATAGACAGTCTCAATCAGCCCCAGCATTTT
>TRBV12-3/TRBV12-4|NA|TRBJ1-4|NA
CASRRLRADEKLFF
TGTGCCAGCAGACGTCTTAGGGCTGATGAAAAACTGTTTTTT
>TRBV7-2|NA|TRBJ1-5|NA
CASSLRAGNQPQHF
TGTGCCAGCAGCTTGCGGGCAGGGAATCAGCCCCAGCATTTT
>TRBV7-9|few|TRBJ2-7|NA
CASSHSFYKQGSYEQYF
TGTGCCAGCAGCCACTCCTTTTATAAACAGGGCTCCTACGAGCAGTACTTC
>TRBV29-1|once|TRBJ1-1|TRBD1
CSSQGNRNTEAFF
TGCAGCTCACAGGGGAATAGGAACACTGAAGCTTTCTTT
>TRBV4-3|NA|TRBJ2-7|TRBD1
CASSQDLAGRGLYEQYF
TGCGCCAGCAGCCAAGATCTCGCGGGCAGGGGGCTCTACGAGCAGTACTTC
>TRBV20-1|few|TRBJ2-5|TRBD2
CSAEPEGWGGETQYF
TGCAGTGCCGAACCCGAGGGGTGGGGAGGGGAGACCCAGTACTTC
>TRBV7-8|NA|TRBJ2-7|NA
CASSLTSRNRLRDYEQYF
TGTGCCAGCAGCTTAACTAGTAGGAACAGGCTGCGTGACTACGAGCAGTACTTC
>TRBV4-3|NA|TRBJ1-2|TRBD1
CASSQQTGEGYTF
TGCGCCAGCAGCCAACAGACAGGGGAAGGCTACACCTTC
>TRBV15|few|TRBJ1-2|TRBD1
CATRLIDRDGYTF
TGTGCCACCAGGCTTATAGACAGGGATGGCTACACCTTC
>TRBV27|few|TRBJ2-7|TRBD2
CASSPMGGGSYEQYF
TGTGCCAGCAGTCCCATGGGGGGGGGAAGCTACGAGCAGTACTTC
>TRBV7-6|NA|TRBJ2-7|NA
CASSLEMSGPVISYEQYF
TGTGCCAGCAGCTTAGAGATGTCGGGACCGGTAATCTCCTACGAGCAGTACTTC
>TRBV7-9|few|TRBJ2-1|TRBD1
CASSPQQGNEQFF
TGTGCCAGCAGCCCCCAACAGGGGAATGAGCAGTTCTTC
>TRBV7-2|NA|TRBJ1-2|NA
CASSLIGADDYTF
TGTGCCAGCAGCTTGATAGGGGCGGATGACTACACCTTC
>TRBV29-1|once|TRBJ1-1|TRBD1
CSAGQGYGTEAFF
TGCAGCGCAGGACAGGGTTATGGCACTGAAGCTTTCTTT
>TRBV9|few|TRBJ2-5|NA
CASSVGPARETQYF
TGTGCCAGCAGCGTAGGACCAGCGCGGGAGACCCAGTACTTC
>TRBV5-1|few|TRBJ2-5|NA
CASSLGQSEETQYF
TGCGCCAGCAGCCTAGGACAGTCCGAAGAGACCCAGTACTTC
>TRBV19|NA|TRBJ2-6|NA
CASSSQHNSGANVLTF
TGTGCCAGTAGTAGTCAGCATAACTCTGGGGCCAACGTCCTGACTTTC
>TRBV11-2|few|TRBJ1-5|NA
CASSPTTGSNQPQHF
TGTGCCAGCAGCCCTACAACAGGGAGCAATCAGCCCCAGCATTTT